This T cell receptor beta chain was captured by sequencing in a study of blood T cell repertoires in COVID-19. Study-level information: Some COVID-19 samples were acute and others convalescent; all came from the United States, Italy and Spain. T cells, B-cell-depleted T cells, or PBMCs provided the cDNA or gDNA that served as material.

V was trimmed by 3 bases and J by 4 bases, leaving 10 bases between them. CDR1 SGDLS and CDR2 YYNGEE come from the germline V gene. CDR3 size: 14 residues. Per the original data handling: Amplification from reference gene primers served as the basis for estimated nucleated cell counts. The assay was immunoSEQ multiplex PCR, and TCRdb's table has in-frame clones only and misses some. V and J calls and clone size are given by that table; D and trimming were obtained from the DNA. The data contain some 240,000 clones, roughly nine tenths of them singletons. This rearrangement joins TRBV9 to TRBJ1-4; TRBD1 is a possible D gene (5 bases). The sequenced sample consisted of peripheral blood. The TCR comes from a man in his 60s who had recovered from COVID-19. For the CDR3, the DNA is TGTGCCAGCAGCGGCAGGGCCGATAATGAAAAACTGTTTTTT. Amino acids: CASSGRADNEKLFF.